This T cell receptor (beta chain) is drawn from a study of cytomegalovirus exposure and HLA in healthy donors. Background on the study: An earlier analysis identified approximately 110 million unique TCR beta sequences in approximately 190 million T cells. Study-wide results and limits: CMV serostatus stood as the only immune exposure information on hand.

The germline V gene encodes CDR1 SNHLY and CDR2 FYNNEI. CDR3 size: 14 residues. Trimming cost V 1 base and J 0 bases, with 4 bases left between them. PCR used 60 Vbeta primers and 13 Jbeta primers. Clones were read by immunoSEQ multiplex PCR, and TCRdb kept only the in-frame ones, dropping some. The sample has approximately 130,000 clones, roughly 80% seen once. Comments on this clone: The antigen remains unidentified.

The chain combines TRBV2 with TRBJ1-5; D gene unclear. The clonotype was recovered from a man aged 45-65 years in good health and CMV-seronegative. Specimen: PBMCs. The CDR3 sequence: CASSEGVSNQPQHF. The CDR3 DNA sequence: TGTGCCAGCAGTGAAGGAGTTAGCAATCAGCCCCAGCATTTT.